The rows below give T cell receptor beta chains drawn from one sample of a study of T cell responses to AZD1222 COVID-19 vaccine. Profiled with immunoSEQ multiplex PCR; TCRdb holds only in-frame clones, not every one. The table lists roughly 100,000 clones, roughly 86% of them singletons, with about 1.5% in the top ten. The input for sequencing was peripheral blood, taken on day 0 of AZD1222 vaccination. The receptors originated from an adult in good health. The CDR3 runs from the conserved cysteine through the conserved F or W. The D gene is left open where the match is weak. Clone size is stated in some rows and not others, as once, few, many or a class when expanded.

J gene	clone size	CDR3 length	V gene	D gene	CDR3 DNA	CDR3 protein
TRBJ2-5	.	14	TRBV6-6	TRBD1	TGTGCCAGCACTCACGGGGACAGGAGGGAGACCCAGTACTTC	CASTHGDRRETQYF
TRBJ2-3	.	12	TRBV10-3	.	TGTGCCATCAGTCCATCTCAGGATACGCAGTATTTT	CAISPSQDTQYF
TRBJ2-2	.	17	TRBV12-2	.	TGTGCTAACCCCCCCCGGTGGGTCCACCTACAAGACGGGGAGCTGTTTTTT	CANPPRWVHLQDGELFF
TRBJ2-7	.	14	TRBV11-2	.	TGTGCCAGCAGCTTAGAAGGGTTCTCCTACGAGCAGTACTTC	CASSLEGFSYEQYF
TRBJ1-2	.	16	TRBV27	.	TGTGCCAGCAGTTTTGTGGGGGGCGGGGTGAACTATGGCTACACCTTC	CASSFVGGGVNYGYTF
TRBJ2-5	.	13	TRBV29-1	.	TGCAGCGTTAGAGAGAGCCCCCAAGAGACCCAGTACTTC	CSVRESPQETQYF
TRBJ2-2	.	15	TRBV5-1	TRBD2	TGCGCCAGCAGCTTAAGCGGGGCGAACACCGGGGAGCTGTTTTTT	CASSLSGANTGELFF
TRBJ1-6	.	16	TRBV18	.	TGTGCCAGCTCACCGGTCGCCAGCTCCTATAATTCACCCCTCCACTTT	CASSPVASSYNSPLHF
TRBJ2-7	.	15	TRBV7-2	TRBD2	TGTGCCAGCAGCTTAGGGGCGGGAGGTTCCTACGAGCAGTACTTC	CASSLGAGGSYEQYF
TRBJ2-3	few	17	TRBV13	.	TGTGCCAGCAGCCCCCCGGGGCTAAGTAATAGCACAGATACGCAGTATTTT	CASSPPGLSNSTDTQYF